These T cell receptor beta chains were read from a single sample in a study of T-cell reconstitution after alpha-beta-depleted transplantation in children. Each CDR3 protein is one row after TCRdb ran MiXCR on the PCR reads. This table holds hundreds of thousands of distinct CDR3 sequences, roughly 23% found once. The material sequenced was PBMCs, mostly from graft donor cells, taken 360 days after TCRalphabeta/CD19-depleted stem cell transplant. All receptors come from a boy in the first two years of life who had a stem cell transplant for acute myeloid leukemia, so the T cells may come from the graft donor. CDR3s include the opening cysteine and the closing phenylalanine or tryptophan. Fields, in order: D gene, J gene, V gene, clone size, CDR3 protein, CDR3 DNA. D genes are given only for firm matches. Size is stated for part of the rows, as once, few or many counts, or as a class when the clone is expanded.

.	TRBJ1-1	TRBV20-1	few	CSARLGPF	TGCAGTGCTAGGTTAGGACCGTTT
.	TRBJ2-2	TRBV5-1	many	CASSPESGELFF	TGCGCCAGCAGCCCGGAGTCCGGGGAGCTGTTTTTT
.	TRBJ2-6	TRBV20-1	many	CSAPSQGISGANVLTF	TGCAGTGCTCCTTCGCAGGGGATCTCTGGGGCCAACGTCCTGACTTTC
.	TRBJ2-2	TRBV28	.	CASSLRSQGFGELFF	TGTGCCAGCAGTTTACGATCACAGGGATTCGGGGAGCTGTTTTTT
.	TRBJ2-2	TRBV7-3	.	CASSRNGGASTGELFF	TGTGCCAGCAGCCGCAATGGGGGCGCGAGCACCGGGGAGCTGTTTTTT
.	TRBJ2-1	TRBV11-2	few	CASSLVPGNNEQFF	TGTGCCAGCAGCTTAGTTCCAGGTAACAATGAGCAGTTCTTC
.	TRBJ2-3	TRBV5-1	.	CASSEPTGTPTDTQYF	TGCGCCAGCAGCGAACCCACAGGGACCCCCACAGATACGCAGTATTTT
TRBD1	TRBJ1-5	TRBV29-1	many	CSVRTGTGEGQPQHF	TGCAGCGTCCGAACCGGGACAGGGGAGGGTCAGCCCCAGCATTTT
.	TRBJ2-3	TRBV7-8	few	CASSPDQLTGFTDTQYF	TGTGCCAGCAGCCCGGACCAACTGACAGGCTTCACAGATACGCAGTATTTT
.	TRBJ2-7	TRBV20-1	.	CSASMSSYEQYF	TGCAGTGCTAGCATGAGCTCCTACGAGCAGTACTTC
TRBD1	TRBJ2-1	TRBV10-2	.	CASSESGGQGIDEQFF	TGCGCCAGCAGTGAGTCGGGGGGACAGGGGATCGATGAGCAGTTCTTC
.	TRBJ2-1	TRBV19	few	CASSIEYTGYNEQFF	TGTGCCAGTAGTATTGAGTACACGGGGTACAATGAGCAGTTCTTC
.	TRBJ2-3	TRBV29-1	few	CSVGGSGQITDTQYF	TGCAGCGTTGGAGGCAGTGGGCAGATCACAGATACGCAGTATTTT
.	TRBJ1-4	TRBV20-1	many	CSAHQGNGELFF	TGCAGTGCTCACCAGGGGAACGGTGAACTGTTTTTT
TRBD2	TRBJ2-1	TRBV28	.	CASSFSVSGYSYNEQFF	TGTGCCAGCAGTTTCTCCGTTAGCGGGTACTCCTACAATGAGCAGTTCTTC
TRBD1	TRBJ2-1	TRBV20-1	many	CSAQGQGVREQFF	TGCAGTGCTCAGGGACAGGGGGTCCGCGAGCAGTTCTTC
.	TRBJ2-5	TRBV5-1	many	CASSFDTSPETQYF	TGCGCCAGCAGCTTCGACACTTCCCCAGAGACCCAGTACTTC
.	TRBJ2-5	TRBV5-1	.	CASSRYFGETQYF	.
.	TRBJ1-3	TRBV12-3/TRBV12-4	.	CASALLTGNTIYF	TGTGCCAGTGCTCTGTTGACTGGAAACACCATATATTTT
.	TRBJ2-2	TRBV20-1	.	CSARDLFTNTGELFF	TGCAGTGCTAGAGATTTGTTCACAAACACCGGGGAGCTGTTTTTT
TRBD2	TRBJ2-1	TRBV5-5	many	CASSLEASGGSYNEQFF	TGTGCCAGCAGCTTGGAGGCTAGCGGGGGTTCCTACAATGAGCAGTTCTTC
TRBD2	TRBJ2-7	TRBV12-3/TRBV12-4	few	CASSLTTSAVEQYF	TGTGCCAGCAGCCTAACTACTAGCGCGGTCGAGCAGTACTTC
TRBD1	TRBJ2-5	TRBV28	many	CASSSRQGQETQYF	TGTGCCAGCAGTTCTCGACAGGGCCAAGAGACCCAGTACTTC
.	TRBJ2-7	TRBV5-1	few	CASSLGLEHSYEQYF	TGCGCCAGCAGCTTGGGGTTAGAGCATTCCTACGAGCAGTACTTC
TRBD1	TRBJ2-1	TRBV20-1	.	CSAEAGTGSNEQFF	TGCAGTGCTGAGGCCGGGACAGGTTCCAATGAGCAGTTCTTC
TRBD2	TRBJ2-3	TRBV20-1	few	CSAAPSGRTDTQYF	TGCAGTGCTGCCCCTAGCGGCCGCACAGATACGCAGTATTTT
.	TRBJ2-2	TRBV5-1	.	CASSQRDTGELFF	TGCGCCAGCAGCCAAAGGGACACCGGGGAGCTGTTTTTT
.	TRBJ2-2	TRBV7-9	.	CASSLRTAGELFF	TGTGCCAGCAGCTTACGGACGGCCGGGGAGCTGTTTTTT
.	TRBJ2-2	TRBV20-1	few	CSASSENTGELFF	TGCAGTGCTAGCTCAGAGAACACCGGGGAGCTGTTTTTT
.	TRBJ2-6	TRBV24-1	few	CATSDFSSGANVLTF	TGTGCCACCAGTGATTTCAGCTCTGGGGCCAACGTCCTGACTTTC
.	TRBJ2-1	TRBV20-1	.	CSARGLGYNEQFF	TGCAGTGCTAGGGGTCTAGGGTACAATGAGCAGTTCTTC
TRBD1	TRBJ2-4	TRBV29-1	few	CSGGQAKNIQYF	TGCAGCGGTGGACAGGCTAAAAACATTCAGTACTTC
TRBD1	TRBJ2-7	TRBV6-5	.	CASSYRQGAEYEQYF	TGTGCCAGCAGTTACCGACAGGGGGCTGAGTACGAGCAGTACTTC
.	TRBJ1-6	TRBV7-3	few	CASSPLGPNGNSPLHF	TGTGCCAGCAGCCCTTTAGGGCCCAACGGAAATTCACCCCTCCACTTT
.	TRBJ1-1	TRBV5-6	.	CASSFSPGRGDNTEAFF	TGTGCCAGCAGCTTTTCCCCAGGGCGAGGGGACAACACTGAAGCTTTCTTT
TRBD2	TRBJ2-3	TRBV20-1	.	CCFWGKGRGGPDTQYF	TGCTGCTTCTGGGGCAAGGGGCGGGGGGGCCCAGATACGCAGTATTTT